The 14 T cell receptor beta chains below all came from one sample that was sequenced in a study of cytotoxic CD8 clonotypes in ibrutinib-treated CLL. Clones were sequenced by immunoSEQ multiplex PCR, and TCRdb holds only the in-frame ones, with some missing. The sample shows 50,000 to 75,000 clones, roughly 70% of them seen only once. The starting material was PBMCs, obtained after 12 months of ibrutinib treatment. These receptors came from a human donor with chronic lymphocytic leukemia.

CDR3 nucleotide sequence: TGCGCCAGCAGCCAAGTTGTCCAGAGCCCGGGACAGGATCAGCCCCAGCATTTT. This sequence encodes CASSQVVQSPGQDQPQHF. V gene TRBV4-1 combines with J gene TRBJ1-5; 8 bases are shared with TRBD1. The CDR3 has 18 amino acids. Germline V gives CDR1 MGHRA, CDR2 YSYEKL. The V segment lost 1 base and the J segment 5 bases; nucleotides outside the gene matches: 13.

V gene TRBV12-2 combines with J gene TRBJ2-5; TRBD1, the table's D call, lacks a check against the DNA. TRBV12-2 is flagged as a pseudogene. The CDR3 consists of 14 residues. The CDR3 sequence: CASKTGAHQETQYF. DNA of the CDR3: TGTGCAAGTAAGACAGGGGCCCACCAAGAGACCCAGTACTTC.

The V call is TRBV7-2, the J call TRBJ1-2; the D gene is possibly TRBD1 (5 bases). This CDR3 spans 17 amino acids. The germline gives CDR1 SGHTA, CDR2 FQGNSA. V was cut by 5 bases and J by 8 bases, with 27 bases left in between. The chain's CDR3 is CASSPPSGAGPAWGYTF. The CDR3 DNA is TGTGCCAGCAGCCCCCCTTCCGGGGCAGGACCTGCCTGGGGCTACACCTTC.

The chain uses TRBV7-6 and TRBJ2-1; 11 positions match TRBD1. The CDR3 totals 15 residues. The germline V gene encodes CDR1 SGHVS and CDR2 FNYEAQ. The V gene end was trimmed by 5 bases and the J gene end by 3 bases; junction bases not matched to a gene: 3. The CDR3 sequence is CASSPGTGGYNEQFF. The CDR3 DNA reads TGTGCCAGCAGCCCCGGGACAGGGGGCTACAATGAGCAGTTCTTC.

The V and J genes are TRBV11-3 and TRBJ2-1, with 8 bases aligning to TRBD2. Germline-derived CDR1 and CDR2 are SGHNT and YENEEA. Unmatched junction bases numbered 2, after V lost 5 bases and J lost 8 bases. The CDR3 length is 12 residues. As DNA, the CDR3 is TGTGCCAGCAGCCCAGCGGGAGATGAGCAGTTCTTC. Its protein product is CASSPAGDEQFF.

This chain's CDR3 is CASSYLNRAYNEQFF. For the CDR3, the DNA is TGTGCCAGCAGTTATCTCAACAGGGCCTACAATGAGCAGTTCTTC. The V call is TRBV6-5, the J call TRBJ2-1, with D possibly matching TRBD1 (6 bases). Per the germline V gene, CDR1 is MNHEY and CDR2 is SVGAGI. V was shortened by 3 bases and J by 2 bases, with 11 bases between the two germline ends. This CDR3 has 15 residues.

J is TRBJ1-2 and V is TRBV2; 10 nucleotides match TRBD1. This CDR3 region has 16 residues. With 2 bases clipped from V and 4 bases from J, the junction kept 7 bases outside the gene matches. In germline, CDR1 is SNHLY, CDR2 FYNNEI. CDR3: CASSEQGTGELYGYTF. For the CDR3, the DNA is TGTGCCAGCAGTGAACAGGGGACAGGGGAACTCTATGGCTACACCTTC.

The chain has TRBV18 and TRBJ2-2; D remains unclear. CDR1 KGHSH and CDR2 LQKENI come from the germline V gene. Trimming left V 0 bases short and J 4 bases short, with 9 bases between. The CDR3 is made up of 15 amino acids. The chain's CDR3 is CASSPPLRVTGELFF. DNA of the CDR3: TGTGCCAGCTCACCACCGCTAAGGGTCACCGGGGAGCTGTTTTTT.

The chain links TRBV27 to TRBJ2-5; TRBD1 or TRBD2 may be the D gene (5 bases each). Trimming took off 2 bases at V and 5 bases at J, with 15 bases between the two ends. The CDR3 covers 15 residues. Per the germline V gene, CDR1 is MNHEY and CDR2 is SMNVEV (reference sequence). This CDR3 reads CASSLGTHVAETQYF. CDR3 bases: TGTGCCAGCAGTTTAGGGACGCATGTCGCGGAGACCCAGTACTTC.

J is TRBJ2-1 and V is TRBV5-6, with D unresolved. The CDR3 is 13 amino acids. V lost 2 bases, J lost 3 bases, and 6 bases lay in between. The germline CDR1 and CDR2 sequences are SGHDT and YYEEEE. The CDR3 coding sequence is TGTGCCAGCAGCTTACTAATCTACAATGAGCAGTTCTTC. Its translation: CASSLLIYNEQFF.

This clone turned up a few times. The J gene is TRBJ2-7, the V gene TRBV6-1; 7 positions agree with TRBD2. Germline V gene sequence: CDR1 MNHNS, CDR2 SASEGT. V lost 6 bases to trimming and J lost 6 bases; unmatched junction nucleotides: 11. This CDR3 has 14 amino acids. DNA of the CDR3: TGTGCCAGCAGGCCCCCGGCAGGGAGGGCCGAGCAGTACTTC. Translated, it gives CASRPPAGRAEQYF.

This clone was seen a few times. The genes are TRBV4-3 and TRBJ2-7; TRBD1 might be the D (6 bases). With 3 bases removed from V and 2 bases from J, the gap between germline ends came to 8 bases. The CDR3 loop spans 13 amino acids. The germline gives CDR1 LGHNA, CDR2 YSLEER. Here the CDR3 DNA reads TGCGCCAGCAGCCAGAGGGGGACCTACGAGCAGTACTTC. Translating it yields CASSQRGTYEQYF.

The chain couples TRBV9 to TRBJ2-1; no firm D call. CDR3 length: 20 residues. V lost 0 bases and J 3 bases, leaving 25 bases between the germline ends. From germline, CDR1 is SGDLS and CDR2 YYNGEE. CDR3 protein: CASSVGKVTSPQGFYNEQFF. CDR3 coding DNA: TGTGCCAGCAGCGTAGGTAAGGTGACCAGCCCCCAAGGGTTCTACAATGAGCAGTTCTTC.

V gene TRBV5-5 combines with J gene TRBJ1-5; a possible D gene is TRBD1 (6 bases). V lost 1 base and J lost 5, with 10 bases in between. The CDR3 is made up of 14 amino acids. CDR1 SGHKS and CDR2 YYEKEE come from the germline V gene (reference sequence). The CDR3 is CASSLTGTHQPQHF. The DNA for the CDR3 is TGTGCCAGCAGCTTGACAGGGACCCATCAGCCCCAGCATTTT.